A single T cell receptor (beta chain) is shown here with its context. The antigen is undetermined. The data are from a study of Ad26.COV2.S vaccination and SARS-CoV-2 variants. Broader study findings: Spike-specific CD8+ and CD4+ T cell responses reportedly showed substantial breadth after vaccination. While placebo recipients had lower spike-specific TCR breadth, vaccine recipients had more. Analyses of TCR breadth and depth may have underestimated total T cell responses.

Treatment meaning: 19 received Ad26.COV2.S at low or high dose, single or two shots; about 5 received placebo; per-sample allocation not given. Specimen acquisition occurred on day 63 following the initial vaccine or placebo injection. Adults aged 18-55 years in Boston included the donor. The CDR3 is 14 amino acids. Germline loops: CDR1 MNHNY, CDR2 SVGAGI (reference sequence). The V and J ends lost 4 bases and 0 bases respectively, with 9 bases between them. TCRdb's copy holds only in-frame clones and misses some; the assay was immunoSEQ multiplex PCR. The table includes fewer than 900,000 clones, more than 70% detected once.

The V call is TRBV6-6, the J call TRBJ1-1; TRBD1 might be the D (5 bases). The sequences come from peripheral blood, collected in a trial of Ad26.COV2.S vaccine versus placebo. The receptor was derived from a person aged 18 to 65 who received the Ad26.COV2.S COVID-19 vaccine or a placebo. CDR3 amino acids: CASSSGSLNTEAFF. CDR3 in DNA: TGTGCCAGCAGTTCAGGGTCCCTGAACACTGAAGCTTTCTTT.